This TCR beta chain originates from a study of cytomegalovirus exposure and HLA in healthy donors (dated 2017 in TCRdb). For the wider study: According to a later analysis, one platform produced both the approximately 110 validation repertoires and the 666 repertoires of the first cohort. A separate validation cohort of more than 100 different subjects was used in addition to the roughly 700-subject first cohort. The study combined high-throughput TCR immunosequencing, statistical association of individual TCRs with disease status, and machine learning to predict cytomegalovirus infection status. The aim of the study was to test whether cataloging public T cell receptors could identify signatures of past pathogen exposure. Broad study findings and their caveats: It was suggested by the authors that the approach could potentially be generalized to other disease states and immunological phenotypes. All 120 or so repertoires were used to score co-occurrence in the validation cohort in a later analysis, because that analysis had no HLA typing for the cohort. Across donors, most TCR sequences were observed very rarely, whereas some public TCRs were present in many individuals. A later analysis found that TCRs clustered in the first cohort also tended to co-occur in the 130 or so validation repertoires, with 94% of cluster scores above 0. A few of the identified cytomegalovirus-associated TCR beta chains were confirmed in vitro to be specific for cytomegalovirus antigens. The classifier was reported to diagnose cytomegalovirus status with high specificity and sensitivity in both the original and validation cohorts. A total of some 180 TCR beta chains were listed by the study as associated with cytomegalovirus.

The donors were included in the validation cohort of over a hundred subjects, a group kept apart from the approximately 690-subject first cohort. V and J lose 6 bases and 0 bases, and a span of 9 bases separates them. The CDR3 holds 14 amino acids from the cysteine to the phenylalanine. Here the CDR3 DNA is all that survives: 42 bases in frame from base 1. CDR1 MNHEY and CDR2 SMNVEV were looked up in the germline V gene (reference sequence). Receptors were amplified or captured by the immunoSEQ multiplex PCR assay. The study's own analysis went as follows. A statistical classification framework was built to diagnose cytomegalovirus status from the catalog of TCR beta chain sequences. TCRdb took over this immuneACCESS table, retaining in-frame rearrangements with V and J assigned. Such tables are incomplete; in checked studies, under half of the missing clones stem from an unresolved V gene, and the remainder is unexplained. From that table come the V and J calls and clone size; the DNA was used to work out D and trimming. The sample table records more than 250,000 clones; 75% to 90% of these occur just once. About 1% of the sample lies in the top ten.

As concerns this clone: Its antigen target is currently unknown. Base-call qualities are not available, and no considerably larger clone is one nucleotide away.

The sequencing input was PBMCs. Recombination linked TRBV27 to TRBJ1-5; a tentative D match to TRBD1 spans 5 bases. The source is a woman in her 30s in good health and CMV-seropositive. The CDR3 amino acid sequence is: CASRPGYSNQPQHF. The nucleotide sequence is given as TGTGCCAGCAGACCAGGGTATAGCAATCAGCCCCAGCATTTT.